This is a list of T cell receptor beta chains from one sample in a study of T cells in Graves' hyperthyroidism and ophthalmopathy. TCRdb re-called the multiplex PCR reads through MiXCR, storing one row per CDR3 protein. The table shows hundreds of thousands of distinct CDR3 sequences, with 15% to 20% occurring only once. The material sequenced was blood. These receptors were taken from a man between 35 and 55 years old with Graves' ophthalmopathy. Each CDR3 is given with its conserved first and last residue. The order of the fields is CDR3 length, clone size, V gene, D gene, CDR3 protein. D genes are given only for firm matches. Part of the rows lack a size; the others show once, few, many or a class for expanded clones.

cdr3_length: 13
clone_size: -
v_call: TRBV19
d_call: -
cdr3_aa: CASANRSPYEQYF

cdr3_length: 12
clone_size: -
v_call: TRBV28
d_call: -
cdr3_aa: CASSLLNYGYTF

cdr3_length: 13
clone_size: many
v_call: TRBV6-2/TRBV6-3
d_call: -
cdr3_aa: CASILTGGYEQYF

cdr3_length: 15
clone_size: few
v_call: TRBV6-1
d_call: -
cdr3_aa: CASSVKAGEAYEQYF

cdr3_length: 14
clone_size: few
v_call: TRBV2
d_call: TRBD1
cdr3_aa: CAIQGASLDSPLHF

cdr3_length: 13
clone_size: -
v_call: TRBV6-5
d_call: -
cdr3_aa: CASSYGLTGEQYF

cdr3_length: 14
clone_size: -
v_call: TRBV9
d_call: -
cdr3_aa: CASSPRGVQETQYF

cdr3_length: 18
clone_size: few
v_call: TRBV27
d_call: -
cdr3_aa: CASSHLSGFTYNTDTQYF

cdr3_length: 15
clone_size: once
v_call: TRBV11-2
d_call: -
cdr3_aa: CASSRTDTPEAPLHF

cdr3_length: 11
clone_size: many
v_call: TRBV3-1
d_call: -
cdr3_aa: CASSHLYGYTF

cdr3_length: 12
clone_size: -
v_call: TRBV20-1
d_call: TRBD1
cdr3_aa: CSANRGSTEAFF

cdr3_length: 18
clone_size: -
v_call: TRBV6-2/TRBV6-3
d_call: TRBD2
cdr3_aa: CASSPPSGAGGGGGEQFF

cdr3_length: 17
clone_size: -
v_call: TRBV15
d_call: -
cdr3_aa: CATSRLTGTPSTDTQYF

cdr3_length: 15
clone_size: few
v_call: TRBV7-3
d_call: TRBD1
cdr3_aa: CASRQTGGPYNEQFF

cdr3_length: 14
clone_size: -
v_call: TRBV20-1
d_call: -
cdr3_aa: CSARDQVAKNIQYF

cdr3_length: 13
clone_size: -
v_call: TRBV19
d_call: -
cdr3_aa: CASSPDGVEKLFF

cdr3_length: 14
clone_size: many
v_call: TRBV11-1
d_call: TRBD1
cdr3_aa: CASSTSTGGETQYF

cdr3_length: 15
clone_size: many
v_call: TRBV20-1
d_call: -
cdr3_aa: CSANPGEGAPDTQYF

cdr3_length: 14
clone_size: -
v_call: TRBV13
d_call: TRBD2
cdr3_aa: CASRTTSGQETQYF

cdr3_length: 14
clone_size: once
v_call: TRBV7-3
d_call: TRBD1
cdr3_aa: CASSRTGDPTEAFF

cdr3_length: 17
clone_size: -
v_call: TRBV7-9
d_call: -
cdr3_aa: CASSLGATRSGANVLTF

cdr3_length: 13
clone_size: -
v_call: TRBV20-1
d_call: -
cdr3_aa: CSASLGISQPQHF

cdr3_length: 16
clone_size: few
v_call: TRBV5-4
d_call: TRBD2
cdr3_aa: CASSQGLAGGMETQYF

cdr3_length: 13
clone_size: -
v_call: TRBV4-3
d_call: -
cdr3_aa: CASSQAAPYEQYF

cdr3_length: 14
clone_size: -
v_call: TRBV6-2/TRBV6-3
d_call: -
cdr3_aa: CASSGIRGYNEQFF

cdr3_length: 11
clone_size: few
v_call: TRBV6-1
d_call: -
cdr3_aa: CASSQWETQYF

cdr3_length: 20
clone_size: few
v_call: TRBV5-6
d_call: TRBD2
cdr3_aa: CASSFIRVGTSGDPSYEQYF

cdr3_length: 14
clone_size: -
v_call: TRBV5-1
d_call: -
cdr3_aa: CASRGSSRSDTQYF

cdr3_length: 18
clone_size: few
v_call: TRBV6-1
d_call: TRBD1
cdr3_aa: CASSDHLIAIGQADTQYF

cdr3_length: 14
clone_size: few
v_call: TRBV20-1
d_call: -
cdr3_aa: CSASPREAYNEQFF

cdr3_length: 16
clone_size: few
v_call: TRBV4-2
d_call: TRBD2
cdr3_aa: CASSQGGSGTGDTQYF

cdr3_length: 13
clone_size: -
v_call: TRBV7-9
d_call: -
cdr3_aa: CASSLVHTGEPFF

cdr3_length: 13
clone_size: -
v_call: TRBV30
d_call: -
cdr3_aa: CAFLPGHQGGYTF

cdr3_length: 14
clone_size: many
v_call: TRBV12-3/TRBV12-4
d_call: -
cdr3_aa: CASIRYRLIPEAFF

cdr3_length: 16
clone_size: few
v_call: TRBV19
d_call: TRBD2
cdr3_aa: CASRTRSGGVQETQYF

cdr3_length: 15
clone_size: many
v_call: TRBV11-2
d_call: -
cdr3_aa: CASSPTTGSGNEQFF

cdr3_length: 15
clone_size: -
v_call: TRBV10-3
d_call: -
cdr3_aa: CAISELGVSSYEQYF

cdr3_length: 14
clone_size: -
v_call: TRBV7-3
d_call: -
cdr3_aa: CASSLGSGSTEAFF

cdr3_length: 14
clone_size: many
v_call: TRBV20-1
d_call: TRBD1
cdr3_aa: CSAPDRGAAGTQYF

cdr3_length: 15
clone_size: many
v_call: TRBV5-5
d_call: TRBD2
cdr3_aa: CASSLGTSGSMEQFF

cdr3_length: 13
clone_size: many
v_call: TRBV11-2
d_call: -
cdr3_aa: CASSLLTVTEAFF

cdr3_length: 12
clone_size: -
v_call: TRBV29-1
d_call: -
cdr3_aa: CSVEGGRWELFF

cdr3_length: 12
clone_size: once
v_call: TRBV6-1
d_call: TRBD2
cdr3_aa: CATRGGQETQYF

cdr3_length: 13
clone_size: few
v_call: TRBV6-2/TRBV6-3
d_call: TRBD1
cdr3_aa: CASCHRGFTEAFF

cdr3_length: 16
clone_size: few
v_call: TRBV29-1
d_call: TRBD1
cdr3_aa: CSVEMWDRGSYNEQFF

cdr3_length: 15
clone_size: many
v_call: TRBV27
d_call: TRBD2
cdr3_aa: CASSLAGERGREQFF

cdr3_length: 11
clone_size: many
v_call: TRBV13
d_call: -
cdr3_aa: CASSLAGEQYF

cdr3_length: 14
clone_size: many
v_call: TRBV2
d_call: -
cdr3_aa: CASNGGTSSYEQYF

cdr3_length: 14
clone_size: many
v_call: TRBV7-2
d_call: TRBD2
cdr3_aa: CASSLLGGAGELFF

cdr3_length: 13
clone_size: many
v_call: TRBV7-2
d_call: -
cdr3_aa: CASSHGGGTEAFF

cdr3_length: 15
clone_size: many
v_call: TRBV7-3
d_call: TRBD2
cdr3_aa: CASSARLARGSEQFF

cdr3_length: 15
clone_size: many
v_call: TRBV12-3/TRBV12-4
d_call: TRBD2
cdr3_aa: CASTSGLAGSGTQYF

cdr3_length: 11
clone_size: -
v_call: TRBV10-3
d_call: -
cdr3_aa: CAIRRGTEAFF

cdr3_length: 13
clone_size: many
v_call: TRBV7-3
d_call: -
cdr3_aa: CASSFTYQETQYF

cdr3_length: 14
clone_size: few
v_call: TRBV7-9
d_call: -
cdr3_aa: CASSWARDNSPLHF

cdr3_length: 17
clone_size: once
v_call: TRBV24-1
d_call: TRBD2
cdr3_aa: CATSDVGLAGVSGELFF

cdr3_length: 15
clone_size: many
v_call: TRBV20-1
d_call: TRBD1
cdr3_aa: CSASPVQDRGYEQYF